The source of this TCR beta chain is a study of long-term antiretroviral therapy in people with HIV. Details on this clone: What it binds is not known.

Prior to DNA extraction, the samples held 1-10 million cryopreserved PBMC. The germline V gene encodes CDR1 SGHRS and CDR2 YFSETQ. Trimming cost V 2 bases and J 5 bases, with 14 bases left between them. The CDR3 consists of 15 residues. An immunoSEQ assay, version v3.0, was performed at survey level. Generated by immunoSEQ multiplex PCR, the TCRdb table keeps only in-frame clones and is missing some. The data hold around 6,500 clones, with roughly 70% observed a single time. Findings of the study overall: Adherence to ART, viral resistance and therapy changes lacked any data. Relative to transplant donor controls, diversity remained lower despite increasing after ART.

The receptor comes from a man aged 18 to 30 with HIV. Specimen: unsorted PBMCs, collected 0.1 years before starting antiretroviral therapy. The gene calls are TRBV5-1 and TRBJ2-1, with a tentative D call TRBD2 (6 bases). This CDR3 reads CASSFTGTGDNEQFF. For the CDR3, the DNA is TGCGCCAGCAGCTTCACCGGGACTGGGGACAATGAGCAGTTCTTC.